This T cell receptor (beta chain) was sequenced in a study of blood T cells in healthy people across ages. General study findings and limits: Versus aged donors, long-lived donors had higher diversity and more naive CD4+ cells. A strong correlation was seen between TCR beta diversity and naive T cell percentage.

As for this clonotype: Its antigen is as yet unknown.

Together with a sample-barcoded 5' primer, a J-beta primer mix was included in a second PCR lasting roughly 6 to 12 cycles. No fewer than 3 million CDR3-containing paired-end reads came from each sample. TCRdb re-called the 5' RACE reads with MiXCR, one entry per CDR3 protein. The sample gives fewer than 1,000,000 distinct CDR3 sequences, 40% to 50% of which show up once; nearly 20% is in the top ten. The length of the CDR3 is 12 residues. The germline CDR1 and CDR2 sequences are SQVTM and ANQGSEA. Between the trimmed V and J ends, which lost 5 bases and 9 bases, there was a span of 13 bases. The rearrangement links TRBV29-1 to TRBJ2-2; D ambiguous. This TCR was sampled from a man aged 60 to 75 in good health. What was sequenced was blood. This CDR3 reads CSVPRGTWELFF. CDR3 nucleotide sequence: TGCAGCGTTCCAAGAGGTACCTGGGAGCTGTTTTTT.